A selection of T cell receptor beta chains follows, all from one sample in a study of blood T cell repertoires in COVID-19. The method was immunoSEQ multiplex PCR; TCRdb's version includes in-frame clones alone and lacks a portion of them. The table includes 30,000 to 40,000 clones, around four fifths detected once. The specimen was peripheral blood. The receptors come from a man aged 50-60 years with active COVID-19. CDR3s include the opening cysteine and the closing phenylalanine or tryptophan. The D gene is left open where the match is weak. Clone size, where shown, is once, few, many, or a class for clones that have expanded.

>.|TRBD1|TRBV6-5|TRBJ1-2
CASSITGTGFYGYTF
TGTGCCAGCAGCATCACCGGGACAGGCTTCTATGGCTACACCTTC
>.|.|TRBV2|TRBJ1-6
CASSEEGGFYNSPLHF
TGTGCCAGCAGTGAAGAGGGAGGGTTCTATAATTCACCCCTCCACTTT
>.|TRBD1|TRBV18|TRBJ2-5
CASSTGTGDGTQYF
TGTGCCAGCTCAACCGGGACAGGGGATGGGACCCAGTACTTC
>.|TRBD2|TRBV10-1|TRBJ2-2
CASRLAGGITGELFF
TGCGCCAGCAGATTAGCGGGGGGTATCACCGGGGAGCTGTTTTTT
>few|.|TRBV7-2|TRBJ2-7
CASSTYYEQYF
TGTGCCAGCAGCACTTACTACGAGCAGTACTTC
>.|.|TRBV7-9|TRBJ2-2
CASSPTHTGELFF
TGTGCCAGCAGCCCGACACACACCGGGGAGCTGTTTTTT
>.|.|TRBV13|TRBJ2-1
CASSFPLAGNEQFF
TGTGCCAGCAGCTTCCCTCTGGCGGGCAATGAGCAGTTCTTC
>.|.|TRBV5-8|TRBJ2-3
CASSLRQEIDTQYF
TGTGCCAGCAGCTTGCGACAGGAGATAGATACGCAGTATTTT
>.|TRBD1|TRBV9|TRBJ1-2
CASSLLGTVNYGYTF
TGTGCCAGCAGCCTATTGGGGACAGTTAACTATGGCTACACCTTC
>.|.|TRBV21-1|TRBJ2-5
CASSKVDSGGETQYF
TGTGCCAGCAGCAAAGTGGATAGCGGGGGTGAGACCCAGTACTTC
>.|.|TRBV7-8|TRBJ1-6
CASSWGGAGLSPLHF
TGTGCCAGCAGCTGGGGGGGGGCAGGGTTATCACCCCTCCACTTT